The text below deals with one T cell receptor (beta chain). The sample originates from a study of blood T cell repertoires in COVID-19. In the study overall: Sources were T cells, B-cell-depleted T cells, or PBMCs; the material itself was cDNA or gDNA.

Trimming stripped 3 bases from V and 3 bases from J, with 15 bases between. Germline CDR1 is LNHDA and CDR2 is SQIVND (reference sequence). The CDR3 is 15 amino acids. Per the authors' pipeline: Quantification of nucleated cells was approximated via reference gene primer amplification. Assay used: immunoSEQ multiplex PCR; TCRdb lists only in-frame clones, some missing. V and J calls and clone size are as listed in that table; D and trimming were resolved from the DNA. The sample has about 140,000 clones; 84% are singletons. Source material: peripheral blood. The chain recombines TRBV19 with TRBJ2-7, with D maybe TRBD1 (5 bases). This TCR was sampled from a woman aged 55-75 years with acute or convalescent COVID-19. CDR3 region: CASSMPGLGVYEQYF. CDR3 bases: TGTGCCAGTAGTATGCCCGGTCTAGGGGTCTACGAGCAGTACTTC.